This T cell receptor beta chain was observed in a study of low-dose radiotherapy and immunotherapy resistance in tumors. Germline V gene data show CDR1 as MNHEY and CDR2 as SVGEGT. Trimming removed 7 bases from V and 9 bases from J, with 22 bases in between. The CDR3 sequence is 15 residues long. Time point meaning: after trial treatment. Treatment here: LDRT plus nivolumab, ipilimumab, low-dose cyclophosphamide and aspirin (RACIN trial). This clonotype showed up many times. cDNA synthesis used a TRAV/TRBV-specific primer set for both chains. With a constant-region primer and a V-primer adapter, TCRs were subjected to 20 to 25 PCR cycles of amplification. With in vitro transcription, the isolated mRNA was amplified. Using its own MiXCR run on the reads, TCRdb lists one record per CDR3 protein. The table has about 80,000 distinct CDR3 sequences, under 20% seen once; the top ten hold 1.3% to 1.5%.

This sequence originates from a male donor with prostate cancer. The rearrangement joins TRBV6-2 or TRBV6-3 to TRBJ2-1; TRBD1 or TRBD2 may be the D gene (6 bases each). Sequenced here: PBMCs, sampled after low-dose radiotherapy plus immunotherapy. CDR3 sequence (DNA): TGTGCCAGCACCTACGTACCAGGAGGAGGGGGTGAGCAGTTCTTC. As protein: CASTYVPGGGGEQFF.